The T cell receptor (beta chain) under discussion was sequenced for a study of cytomegalovirus exposure and HLA in healthy donors. Overall study context: Researchers previously reported finding fewer than 140 million unique TCR beta sequences from roughly 200 million T cells.

Germline-derived CDR1 and CDR2 are LGHNA and YSLEER. The CDR3 covers 14 residues. Trimming pared 0 bases from V and 9 bases from J, leaving 12 bases between. Of note for this clone: Its cognate antigen is unknown.

The PCR ran on 60 Vbeta and 13 Jbeta primers. In the authors' methods: Roughly 76 million unique TCR beta chains, about 11 million of them shared, were counted by a later analysis. Produced via immunoSEQ multiplex PCR; TCRdb's table is partial and in-frame only. V, J and clone size are those of that table, while D and trimming were read from the DNA. This table has under 95,000 clones, roughly 80% appearing once. Study-level results: One variant, a missense change in DCLRE1C, was linked in a later analysis to TCR beta V- and J-gene trimming. Earlier analysis looked at TCR beta V segments, and most were productive about 87% or about 30% of the time.

Sequencing was carried out using PBMCs. This rearrangement joins TRBV4-3 to TRBJ1-5; no clear D gene. The receptor was derived from a boy younger than 18 in good health and CMV-seronegative. The CDR3 DNA sequence: TGCGCCAGCAGCCAAGATTCCCGGGTGGGGCCCCAGCATTTT. This gives the protein CASSQDSRVGPQHF.